The 29 T cell receptor beta chains given below trace back to one sample, sequenced in a study of blood T cell repertoires in COVID-19. Data came from immunoSEQ multiplex PCR; TCRdb stores just in-frame clones and leaves some out. The sample has some 250,000 clones, over 75% seen once. Material: PBMCs or T cells enriched from blood (not recorded which). The receptors originated from a woman between 50 and 59 years old who had recovered from COVID-19.

The rearrangement joins TRBV5-1 to TRBJ2-3, with 14 positions matching TRBD2. V trimming: 3 bases; J trimming: 6 bases; junction bases outside the gene matches: 6. Germline CDR1 and CDR2: SGHRS and YFSETQ. This CDR3 has 16 amino acids. This chain's CDR3 is CASSSGTSGRSDTQYF. The CDR3 coding sequence is TGCGCCAGCAGCTCCGGGACTAGCGGGAGAAGCGATACGCAGTATTTT.

The chain joins TRBV15 to TRBJ1-1; D call uncertain. V was trimmed by 0 bases and J by 4 bases, leaving 9 bases between them. CDR1 and CDR2 from the germline V gene are LNHNV and YYDKDF (reference sequence). The CDR3 consists of 14 residues. The CDR3 reads CATSRDRGSTEAFF. As DNA, the CDR3 is TGTGCCACCAGCAGAGATCGAGGGAGCACTGAAGCTTTCTTT.

The chain has TRBV4-1 and TRBJ1-5; maybe TRBD1 (6 bases). Trimming took off 0 bases at V and 10 bases at J, with 16 bases between the two ends. Germline assignment: CDR1 MGHRA and CDR2 YSYEKL. This CDR3 spans 15 amino acids. In nucleotides, the CDR3 is TGCGCCAGCAGCCAAGAAGGAGGGGGACTACGCCCCCAGCATTTT. As protein: CASSQEGGGLRPQHF.

The table lists this clone with a count of one. CDR3 sequence reads: CASSPRQNNEKLFF. DNA for the CDR3: TGTGCCAGCTCACCTAGACAGAATAATGAAAAACTGTTTTTT. The chain links TRBV18 to TRBJ1-4, with D possibly being TRBD1 (5 bases). V was pared by 3 bases and J by 4 bases, with 9 bases between. Germline-derived CDR1 and CDR2 are KGHSH and LQKENI. The CDR3 totals 14 residues.

The rearrangement uses TRBV4-1 and TRBJ2-7; 7 bases fit TRBD1. The junction had 8 bases not matched to a gene; V was cut back by 0 bases and J by 6 bases. The CDR3 is 15 residues long. CDR1 is MGHRA and CDR2 is YSYEKL in the germline V gene. The DNA of the CDR3 is TGCGCCAGCAGCCAAGAAGACAGGGACGTAGCCGAGCAGTACTTC. Protein product: CASSQEDRDVAEQYF.

In this sample, this clone turned up a few times. The J gene is TRBJ1-6, the V gene TRBV5-4; 7 bases line up with TRBD1. Germline V gives CDR1 SGHNT, CDR2 YYREEE (reference sequence). The CDR3 runs 18 residues. The V segment lost 2 bases and the J segment 9 bases; nucleotides outside the gene matches: 17. Written as DNA, the CDR3 is TGTGCCAGCAGCTTCACAGGGGATCGAATTGTAATCCCTTCACCCCTCCACTTT. Amino acid sequence: CASSFTGDRIVIPSPLHF.

The rearrangement joins TRBV5-4 to TRBJ2-7, with TRBD2 matching 7 bases. Germline lookup yields CDR1 SGHNT and CDR2 YYREEE (reference sequence). Losses at the gene ends were 0 bases for V and 1 base for J; bases not matched to a gene: 4. This CDR3 spans 15 amino acids. CDR3 residues: CASSLGAGVSYEQYF. The CDR3 DNA follows: TGTGCCAGCAGCTTGGGGGCGGGAGTTTCCTACGAGCAGTACTTC.

CDR3 residues: CASSSGARTNEQFF. For the CDR3, the DNA is TGCGCCAGCAGCTCAGGGGCTAGGACGAATGAGCAGTTCTTC. V is TRBV5-1 and J is TRBJ2-1, with D perhaps matching TRBD1 (6 bases). The CDR3 has 14 amino acids. Trimming removed 3 bases at V and 7 bases at J, with 14 bases between. In germline, CDR1 is SGHRS, CDR2 YFSETQ.

V gene TRBV7-6 combines with J gene TRBJ2-7; 7 positions agree with TRBD2. V lost 2 bases, J lost 2 bases, and 6 bases stayed unmatched. The V gene's germline CDR1 is SGHVS and CDR2 FNYEAQ. This CDR3 contains 15 residues. CDR3 DNA sequence: TGTGCCAGCAGCTTAAAGGCGGGAGTTGCCTACGAGCAGTACTTC. This codes for CASSLKAGVAYEQYF.

The rearrangement uses TRBV5-6 and TRBJ2-7; 7 bases line up with TRBD1. The CDR3 extends over 15 amino acids. Germline V gene sequence: CDR1 SGHDT, CDR2 YYEEEE. The J segment lost 7 bases and the V segment lost 1 base, leaving 11 bases of the junction unmatched. DNA of the CDR3: TGTGCCAGCAGCTTGTTAGGACAGGTTAACGAGGAGCAGTACTTC. Translating it yields CASSLLGQVNEEQYF.

V gene TRBV5-4 combines with J gene TRBJ2-2; D perhaps matches TRBD2 (6 bases). Germline CDR1 reads SGHNT; CDR2 reads YYREEE (reference sequence). This CDR3 spans 14 amino acids. Trimming left V 2 bases short and J 5 bases short, with 10 bases between. In nucleotides, the CDR3 is TGTGCCAGCAGCTTTGGGGGGTTGACCGGGGAGCTGTTTTTT. Translation: CASSFGGLTGELFF.

V gene TRBV12-5 combines with J gene TRBJ1-4; D may be TRBD1 (6 bases). The V gene lost 2 bases and the J gene lost 8 bases, with 12 bases spanning the gap. The CDR3 loop spans 14 amino acids. Germline loops: CDR1 LGHNT, CDR2 FRNRAP. In DNA, the CDR3 is TGTGCTAGTGGTTTGTATGGGGGCGAGGAAAAACTGTTTTTT. It specifies CASGLYGGEEKLFF.

This clone was picked up one time. V gene TRBV30 combines with J gene TRBJ2-5; 7 positions agree with TRBD1. The CDR3 is 12 amino acids. Germline values: CDR1 GTSNPN, CDR2 SVGIG (reference sequence). The V gene end was trimmed by 6 bases and the J gene end by 0 bases; junction bases not matched to a gene: 1. Here the CDR3 reads CACQGDQETQYF. CDR3 DNA: TGTGCCTGCCAGGGGGACCAAGAGACCCAGTACTTC.

This chain uses TRBV6-5 with TRBJ2-7, with a weak D call TRBD2 (5 bases). The CDR3 sequence is 13 residues long. Germline V gene sequence: CDR1 MNHEY, CDR2 SVGAGI. Trimming pared 2 bases from V and 3 bases from J, leaving 8 bases between. The CDR3 sequence is CASSYVRDYEQYF. CDR3 sequence (DNA): TGTGCCAGCAGTTACGTCCGGGACTACGAGCAGTACTTC.

The chain recombines TRBV4-1 with TRBJ2-7, with TRBD2 matching 7 bases. The CDR3 is made up of 16 amino acids. Germline V gene lookup returns CDR1 MGHRA and CDR2 YSYEKL. The junction had 6 bases not matched to a gene; V was cut back by 1 base and J by 0 bases. The CDR3 is CASSQGLAVNSYEQYF. CDR3 nucleotide sequence: TGCGCCAGCAGCCAAGGACTAGCCGTGAACTCCTACGAGCAGTACTTC.

The sample holds a few counts of this clone. The rearrangement links TRBV28 to TRBJ1-2, with 8 bases lining up with TRBD1. The CDR3 runs to 13 residues. Germline CDR1 is MDHEN and CDR2 is SYDVKM. V trimming: 4 bases; J trimming: 9 bases; junction bases outside the gene matches: 7. CDR3 in DNA: TGTGCCAGCAGTTCAGGACAGGGTCGAAGCTACACCTTC. Translated, it gives CASSSGQGRSYTF.

This clone was found once. J is TRBJ2-1 and V is TRBV28; 7 bases map to TRBD2. The CDR3 totals 16 residues. Per the germline V gene, CDR1 is MDHEN and CDR2 is SYDVKM. After removal of 5 bases from V and 2 bases from J, the junction contained 9 bases not matched to a gene. CDR3 bases: TGTGCCAGCAGTCCGTCGGGGACTATCACCTACAATGAGCAGTTCTTC. This sequence encodes CASSPSGTITYNEQFF.

The gene calls are TRBV28 and TRBJ1-2; D is unclear. This CDR3 is 12 amino acids long. The V end lost 7 bases, the J end lost 0 bases, and 6 bases lay between the germline ends. Per the germline V gene, CDR1 is MDHEN and CDR2 is SYDVKM. In DNA, the CDR3 is TGTGCCAGCACCCCTGCTAACTATGGCTACACCTTC. This gives the protein CASTPANYGYTF.

This rearrangement joins TRBV5-3 to TRBJ1-5, with unresolved D. TRBV5-3 is assigned to the ORF class and has an uncertain function. Trimming cost V 0 bases and J 2 bases, with 12 bases left between them. The CDR3 contains 16 residues. The CDR3 DNA is TGTGCCAGAAGCTTGGTCGGCCACCGGGGCAATCAGCCCCAGCATTTT. Amino acids: CARSLVGHRGNQPQHF.

The chain has TRBV2 and TRBJ2-1; the match to TRBD1 covers 8 bases. Looked up from germline, CDR1 is SNHLY and CDR2 is FYNNEI. V lost 5 bases to trimming and J lost 9 bases; unmatched junction nucleotides: 6. The CDR3 loop spans 13 amino acids. The DNA for the CDR3 is TGTGCCAGCAGTTCTGACAGGGGAGGTGAGCAGTTCTTC. It yields the protein CASSSDRGGEQFF.

The V and J genes are TRBV3-1 (or the pseudogene TRBV3-2) and TRBJ2-5; TRBD1 matches 10 bases. The CDR3 spans 13 residues. Germline V gene data show CDR1 as LGHDT and CDR2 as YNNKEL (reference sequence). With V trimmed by 4 bases and J by 5 bases, 1 base remained unmatched. In nucleotides, the CDR3 is TGTGCCAGCAGCCGGGACAGGGGCGAGACCCAGTACTTC. It encodes CASSRDRGETQYF.

The chain uses TRBV19 and TRBJ2-1; 7 bases are a match to TRBD2. CDR3 length equals 15 residues. Germline assignment: CDR1 LNHDA and CDR2 SQIVND (reference sequence). V trimming: 6 bases; J trimming: 0 bases; junction bases outside the gene matches: 5. CDR3 sequence: CASSESGASYNEQFF. CDR3 nucleotides: TGTGCCAGTAGCGAAAGCGGGGCCTCCTACAATGAGCAGTTCTTC.

The chain links TRBV5-1 to TRBJ2-1; D remains ambiguous. The CDR3 has 14 amino acids. Germline V gene lookup returns CDR1 SGHRS and CDR2 YFSETQ. The V end was cut by 4 bases, the J end by 5 bases, with 13 bases between. DNA of the CDR3: TGCGCCAGCAGCCTCTGGTTGAGGAACAATGAGCAGTTCTTC. Translated, it gives CASSLWLRNNEQFF.

Here the CDR3 reads CASSQSYRGLDGYTF. For the CDR3, the DNA is TGCGCCAGCAGCCAATCCTACAGGGGGCTGGATGGCTACACCTTC. This chain uses TRBV4-1 with TRBJ1-2; 9 bases are shared with TRBD1. V lost 2 bases and J lost 6; bases outside the gene matches: 7. The CDR3 has 15 residues. The germline V gene has CDR1 MGHRA and CDR2 YSYEKL.

The gene calls are TRBV3-1 (or the pseudogene TRBV3-2) and TRBJ2-7; 7 bases are a match to TRBD2. CDR3 length equals 15 residues. Per the germline V gene, CDR1 is LGHDT and CDR2 is YNNKEL (reference sequence). Losses at the gene ends were 1 base for V and 1 base for J; bases not matched to a gene: 4. CDR3 DNA: TGTGCCAGCAGCCAAGGGGGGAGGGATTCCTACGAGCAGTACTTC. Translating gives CASSQGGRDSYEQYF.

This chain connects TRBV23-1 to TRBJ2-2; 7 nucleotides align to TRBD1. TRBV23-1 is assigned to the ORF class and has an uncertain function. The CDR3 loop spans 13 amino acids. J lost 7 bases, V lost 6 bases, and 5 bases had no gene match. CDR3 coding DNA: TGCGCCAGCAGCGACAGGGTGGGCGGGGAGCTGTTTTTT. Translating gives CASSDRVGGELFF.

The V call is TRBV18, the J call TRBJ2-1; the match to TRBD2 covers 7 bases. The CDR3 is 16 amino acids. Trimming took 2 bases from V and 0 from J; bases not matched to a gene: 4. CDR1 KGHSH and CDR2 LQKENI come from the germline V gene. CDR3 region: CASSPASGASYNEQFF. CDR3 coding DNA: TGTGCCAGCTCACCAGCTAGCGGTGCCTCCTACAATGAGCAGTTCTTC.

V and J are TRBV5-4 and TRBJ2-6, with 8 bases that match TRBD1. The length of the CDR3 is 14 residues. V shed 6 bases, J shed 4 bases, and the junction held 3 bases outside the gene matches. The germline gives CDR1 SGHNT, CDR2 YYREEE (reference sequence). CDR3 loop: CASTQGAGANVLTF. Here the CDR3 DNA reads TGTGCCAGCACCCAGGGGGCAGGGGCCAACGTCCTGACTTTC.

The chain joins TRBV25-1 to TRBJ1-4, with D perhaps TRBD1 (6 bases). V was clipped by 4 bases and J by 4 bases, with 10 bases between them. CDR1 is MGHDK, CDR2 SYGVNS, per germline. The CDR3 extends over 14 amino acids. The CDR3 DNA is TGTGCCAGCAGTGCGGGCAGGGGTAATGAAAAACTGTTTTTT. It is translated as CASSAGRGNEKLFF.